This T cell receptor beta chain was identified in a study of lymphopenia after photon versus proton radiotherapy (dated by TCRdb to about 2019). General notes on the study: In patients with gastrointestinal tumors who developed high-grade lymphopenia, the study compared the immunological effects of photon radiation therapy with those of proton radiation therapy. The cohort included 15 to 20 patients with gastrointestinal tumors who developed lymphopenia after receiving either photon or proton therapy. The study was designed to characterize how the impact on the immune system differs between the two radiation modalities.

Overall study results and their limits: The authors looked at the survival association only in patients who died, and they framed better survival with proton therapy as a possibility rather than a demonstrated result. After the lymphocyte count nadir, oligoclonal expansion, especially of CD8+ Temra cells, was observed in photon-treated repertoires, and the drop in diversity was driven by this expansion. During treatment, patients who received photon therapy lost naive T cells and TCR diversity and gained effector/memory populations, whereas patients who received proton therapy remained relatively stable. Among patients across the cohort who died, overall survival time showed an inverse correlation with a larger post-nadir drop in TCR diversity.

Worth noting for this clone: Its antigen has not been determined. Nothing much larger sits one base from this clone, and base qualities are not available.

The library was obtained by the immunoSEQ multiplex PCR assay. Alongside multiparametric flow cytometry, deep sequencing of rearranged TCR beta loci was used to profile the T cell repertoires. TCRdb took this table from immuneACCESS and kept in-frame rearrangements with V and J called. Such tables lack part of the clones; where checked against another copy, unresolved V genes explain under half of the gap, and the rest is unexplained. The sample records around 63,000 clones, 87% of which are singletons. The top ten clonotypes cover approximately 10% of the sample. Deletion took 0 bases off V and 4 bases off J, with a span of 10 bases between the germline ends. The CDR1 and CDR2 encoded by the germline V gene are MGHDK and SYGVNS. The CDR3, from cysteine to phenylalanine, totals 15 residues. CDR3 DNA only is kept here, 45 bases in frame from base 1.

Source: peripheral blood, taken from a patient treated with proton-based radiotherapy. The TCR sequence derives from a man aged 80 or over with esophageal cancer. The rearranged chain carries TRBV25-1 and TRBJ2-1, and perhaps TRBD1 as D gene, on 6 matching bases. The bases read TGTGCCAGCAGTGAATACGGACAGCCTTACAATGAGCAGTTCTTC. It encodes CASSEYGQPYNEQFF.